These T cell receptor beta chains were read from a single sample in a study of T cells in narcolepsy. The data were produced by immunoSEQ multiplex PCR, yet TCRdb's version contains in-frame clones alone and is incomplete. The sample holds fewer than 40,000 clones, about 80% seen once. The sequencing sample was made of CD45RA- memory CD4+ T cells from PBMCs. Every receptor here comes from a human donor with narcolepsy. Both conserved end residues are part of each CDR3. Each record gives: V gene, J gene, D gene, clone size, CDR3 protein, CDR3 DNA. D genes are given only for firm matches. Where a row states a size, it is once, few, many or the class of an expanded clone; other rows omit it.

TRBV7-9	TRBJ2-5	NA	few	CASSSARTLVTQYF	TGTGCCAGCAGCTCAGCCCGGACCCTCGTGACCCAGTACTTC
TRBV11-2	TRBJ2-3	NA	NA	CASSPPGFGGATDTQYF	TGTGCCAGCAGCCCCCCGGGTTTCGGGGGCGCAACAGATACGCAGTATTTT
TRBV7-8	TRBJ2-2	TRBD1	NA	CASSLTDRGTGELFF	TGTGCCAGCAGCTTAACGGACAGGGGCACCGGGGAGCTGTTTTTT
TRBV6-4	TRBJ1-4	TRBD1	NA	CASSALSGGPNEKLFF	TGTGCCAGCAGTGCGCTCTCAGGGGGCCCGAATGAAAAACTGTTTTTT
TRBV19	TRBJ2-5	NA	NA	CASSWRETQYF	TGTGCCAGTAGTTGGAGGGAGACCCAGTACTTC
TRBV5-4	TRBJ1-6	NA	NA	CASSLGRKADSPLHF	TGTGCCAGCAGCCTAGGCAGGAAGGCGGATTCACCCCTCCACTTT
TRBV27	TRBJ2-5	TRBD1	NA	CASSSWDRGGSGTQYF	TGTGCCAGCAGTTCCTGGGACAGGGGAGGGAGTGGGACCCAGTACTTC
TRBV18	TRBJ2-7	NA	NA	CASSPVSGVSGYEQYF	TGTGCCAGCTCACCAGTGTCCGGTGTCAGCGGCTACGAGCAGTACTTC
TRBV5-1	TRBJ1-2	NA	once	CASSSLDGNYGYTF	TGCGCCAGCAGCTCCCTGGACGGAAACTATGGCTACACCTTC
TRBV5-1	TRBJ1-1	TRBD1	NA	CASSAEPGQASGEAFF	TGCGCCAGCAGCGCAGAACCGGGACAGGCATCGGGTGAAGCTTTCTTT
TRBV25-1	TRBJ1-2	NA	NA	CASSDAGNHGYTF	TGTGCCAGCAGTGATGCAGGCAACCATGGCTACACCTTC
TRBV7-2	TRBJ1-4	NA	NA	CASSLRGREEKLFF	TGTGCCAGCAGCTTACGGGGGAGAGAAGAAAAACTGTTTTTT
TRBV5-1	TRBJ1-1	TRBD1	NA	CASSLTGGWNTEAFF	TGCGCCAGCAGCTTGACAGGGGGCTGGAACACTGAAGCTTTCTTT
TRBV5-4	TRBJ1-1	NA	NA	CASSLAMEPTEAFF	TGTGCCAGCAGCTTGGCCATGGAGCCCACTGAAGCTTTCTTT
TRBV19	TRBJ2-2	NA	NA	CASSVMGLNTGELFF	TGTGCCAGTAGTGTTATGGGGCTGAACACCGGGGAGCTGTTTTTT
TRBV6-1	TRBJ2-5	NA	few	CASSGTVQETQYF	TGTGCCAGCAGTGGGACAGTGCAAGAGACCCAGTACTTC
TRBV15	TRBJ2-3	TRBD2	NA	CATRDPLAGGADTQYF	TGTGCCACCAGAGACCCGCTAGCGGGGGGGGCAGATACGCAGTATTTT
TRBV11-2	TRBJ1-2	TRBD1	NA	CASSSTGGAGYGYTF	TGTGCCAGCAGCTCCACAGGGGGCGCTGGCTATGGCTACACCTTC
TRBV15	TRBJ2-3	TRBD1	NA	CATSRDGRQGGGTQYF	TGTGCCACCAGCAGAGATGGTCGACAGGGGGGAGGTACGCAGTATTTT
TRBV2	TRBJ1-1	NA	NA	CASTLDRTLNTEAFF	TGTGCCAGCACCCTCGACAGGACTTTGAACACTGAAGCTTTCTTT
TRBV20-1	TRBJ2-7	NA	NA	CSAVSYEQYF	TGCAGTGCTGTTTCCTACGAGCAGTACTTC
TRBV7-9	TRBJ2-5	NA	NA	CASSLQGRPKETQYF	TGTGCCAGCAGCTTGCAGGGACGGCCGAAAGAGACCCAGTACTTC
TRBV12-5	TRBJ2-6	NA	NA	CASGLSGANVLTF	TGTGCTAGTGGTTTATCAGGGGCCAACGTCCTGACTTTC
TRBV10-2	TRBJ1-1	NA	NA	CASSNRGTGTTEAFF	TGCGCCAGCAGTAACCGCGGGACCGGGACTACTGAAGCTTTCTTT
TRBV9	TRBJ1-1	NA	NA	CASSVDTATEAFF	TGTGCCAGCAGCGTAGACACAGCCACTGAAGCTTTCTTT
TRBV10-3	TRBJ1-1	NA	NA	CAIRTARTEAFF	TGTGCCATCAGGACAGCACGCACTGAAGCTTTCTTT
TRBV6-6	TRBJ2-7	NA	NA	CASSSSGEEQYF	TGTGCCAGCAGTTCCTCAGGGGAAGAGCAGTACTTC
TRBV5-8	TRBJ2-3	NA	NA	CASSLGVAGGSDTQYF	TGTGCCAGCAGCTTGGGAGTTGCAGGGGGGTCAGATACGCAGTATTTT
TRBV6-1	TRBJ1-1	TRBD1	NA	CASSEAGKGAAEAFF	TGTGCCAGCAGTGAAGCGGGGAAGGGGGCCGCTGAAGCTTTCTTT
TRBV7-2	TRBJ2-1	TRBD1	NA	CASSPPLGRGLNEQFF	TGTGCCAGCAGCCCTCCCCTCGGCAGGGGGCTCAATGAGCAGTTCTTC
TRBV7-9	TRBJ1-5	NA	few	CASSHLVVQNYSNQPQHF	TGTGCCAGCAGCCACTTGGTGGTGCAGAATTATAGCAATCAGCCCCAGCATTTT
TRBV6-5	TRBJ1-5	TRBD1	NA	CASSTLGQGPQPQHF	TGTGCCAGCAGTACTCTAGGACAGGGCCCTCAGCCCCAGCATTTT
TRBV9	TRBJ1-1	TRBD1	NA	CASSVGQGAGNTEAFF	TGTGCCAGCAGCGTAGGTCAGGGGGCTGGGAACACTGAAGCTTTCTTT